This T cell receptor (beta chain) is drawn from a study of OX40 agonist ivuxolimab in advanced cancers. About the research overall: Two patients with cutaneous melanoma and one with hepatocellular carcinoma, three in total, showed partial responses.

Sequenced by immunoSEQ multiplex PCR; TCRdb stores in-frame clones only, minus some. The table includes 50,000 to 75,000 clones, about 89% detected once. This specimen was CD4+ or CD8+ T cells sorted from blood, taken in a trial of the OX40 agonist ivuxolimab. The sequence was collected from an adult with an advanced solid tumor such as melanoma, head and neck, liver or kidney cancer.

The CDR3 sequence is CAAFGAARGNGYTF. In nucleotides, the CDR3 is TGTGCTGCATTCGGGGCAGCCCGAGGGAATGGCTACACCTTC. This chain uses TRBV30 with TRBJ1-2; perhaps TRBD1 as D (5 bases). The CDR3 consists of 14 residues. Per germline, CDR1 GTSNPN and CDR2 SVGIG (reference sequence). Full variable domain (missing parts from reference TRBV30 and TRBJ1-2): SQTIHQWPATLVQPVGSPLSLECTVEGTSNPNLYWYRQAAGRGLQLLFYSVGIGQISSEVPQNLSASRPQDRQFILSSKKLLLSDSGFYLCAAFGAARGNGYTFGSGTRLTVV.